Presented here are 29 T cell receptor beta chains from one specimen sequenced in a study of CD8+ T cells in alopecia areata. Treatment indicated: oral pan-JAK inhibitor, 5-10 mg twice daily. After isolation, RNA underwent reverse transcription to generate cDNA as the sequencing template. Profiling relied on immunoSEQ multiplex PCR, and the TCRdb table lists in-frame clones only, not all of them. The sample holds some 170,000 clones, 58% seen once. The material sequenced was CD4+ T cells sorted from blood, taken at approximately week 60, from a patient treated with tofacitinib. All receptors come from a human donor with alopecia areata.

CDR3 sequence (DNA): TGTGCCAGCAGTACGGGACACACCTACGAGCAGTACTTC. It codes for CASSTGHTYEQYF. The gene calls are TRBV25-1 and TRBJ2-7; D might be TRBD1 (6 bases). The CDR3 length is 13 residues. Trimming shortened V by 5 bases and J by 2 bases, and 10 bases separated the two germline ends. CDR1 and CDR2 (germline): MGHDK, SYGVNS.

The chain links TRBV9 to TRBJ2-3; D possibly corresponds to TRBD1 (5 bases). Trimming cost V 0 bases and J 4 bases, with 9 bases left between them. This CDR3 contains 14 residues. From germline, CDR1 is SGDLS and CDR2 YYNGEE. This chain's CDR3 is CASSVARDPDTQYF. The CDR3 DNA reads as TGTGCCAGCAGCGTAGCCAGGGATCCAGATACGCAGTATTTT.

This clone was picked up a small number of times. The chain links TRBV5-1 to TRBJ1-6; no firm D call. Deletions cut 0 bases from V and 9 bases from J, with 10 bases between. This CDR3 spans 14 amino acids. Per the germline V gene, CDR1 is SGHRS and CDR2 is YFSETQ. DNA of the CDR3: TGCGCCAGCAGCTTGGGACAAACAACTTCACCCCTCCACTTT. This translates into CASSLGQTTSPLHF. The whole variable domain, remainder taken from reference TRBV5-1 and TRBJ1-6, is KAGVTQTPRYLIKTRGQQVTLSCSPISGHRSVSWYQQTPGQGLQFLFEYFSETQRNKGNFPGRFSGRQFSNSRSEMNVSTLELGDSALYLCASSLGQTTSPLHFGNGTRLTVT.

This rearrangement joins TRBV12-5 to TRBJ2-2; the D gene is possibly TRBD1 (6 bases). Germline V gives CDR1 LGHNT, CDR2 FRNRAP. The CDR3 length is 16 residues. The germline V and J ends were trimmed by 6 bases and 6 bases, with 20 bases remaining between them. CDR3 residues: CASGPPRGQGPGELFF. In DNA, the CDR3 is TGTGCTAGTGGACCTCCTCGAGGGCAGGGGCCCGGGGAGCTGTTTTTT.

This clone has a handful of counts. Other DNA sequences in this sample translate to the same CDR3. The chain employs TRBV7-9 and TRBJ2-3; no firm D call. Trimming took off 5 bases at V and 5 bases at J, with 8 bases between the two ends. CDR1 SEHNR and CDR2 FQNEAQ come from the germline V gene (reference sequence). The CDR3 has 12 residues. The CDR3: CASSPLGDTQYF. CDR3 DNA: TGTGCCAGCAGCCCGCTAGGAGATACGCAGTATTTT.

The chain links TRBV6-1 to TRBJ2-1, with D perhaps TRBD2 (6 bases). The CDR3 has 12 residues. The V gene lost 3 bases and the J gene lost 12 bases, with 12 bases spanning the gap. Germline assignment: CDR1 MNHNS and CDR2 SASEGT. The CDR3: CASSDAMRGQFF. Here the CDR3 DNA reads TGTGCCAGCAGTGATGCAATGCGGGGGCAGTTCTTC.

The CDR3 nucleotides are TGTGCCAGCAGTTACAGTCCCCCGGCCACTGAAGCTTTCTTT. Its protein is CASSYSPPATEAFF. The chain carries TRBV6-5 and TRBJ1-1; D gene uncertain. V was cut by 2 bases and J by 4 bases, with 11 bases left in between. CDR1 and CDR2 (germline): MNHEY, SVGAGI. CDR3 length equals 14 residues.

This chain joins TRBV9 and TRBJ2-3, with 11 bases aligning to TRBD2. This CDR3 comprises 15 residues. Germline CDR1 and CDR2: SGDLS and YYNGEE. V was clipped by 0 bases and J by 4 bases; unmatched bases: 1. The CDR3: CASSVGGLAADTQYF. The CDR3 region has the DNA TGTGCCAGCAGCGTAGGGGGACTAGCGGCAGATACGCAGTATTTT.

This clone was counted between two and nine times. The V and J genes are TRBV2 and TRBJ1-4; D is possibly TRBD1 (5 bases). V lost 3 bases and J 6 bases, leaving 14 bases between the germline ends. The CDR3 sequence is 15 residues long. Germline CDR1 is SNHLY and CDR2 is FYNNEI. The CDR3 bases are TGTGCCAGCAGTGACAGGGTCGGGGGTGATGAAAAACTGTTTTTT. Encoded protein: CASSDRVGGDEKLFF.

This chain joins TRBV15 and TRBJ1-6; D is unclear. V lost 2 bases, J lost 5 bases, and 10 bases lay in between. Germline V CDR1 and CDR2: LNHNV, YYDKDF (reference sequence). CDR3 length equals 15 residues. The DNA of the CDR3 is TGTGCCACCAGCAGACCAGACGGGGATAATTCACCCCTCCACTTT. This translates into CATSRPDGDNSPLHF.

The chain carries TRBV30 and TRBJ1-5; D might be TRBD1 (5 bases). Trimming removed 0 bases at V and 4 bases at J, with 10 bases between. Per germline, CDR1 GTSNPN and CDR2 SVGIG (reference sequence). This CDR3 contains 14 residues. The CDR3 bases are TGTGCCTGGAGTGTACATAAGGGGAATCAGCCCCAGCATTTT. Its protein product is CAWSVHKGNQPQHF.

The V call is TRBV11-2, the J call TRBJ1-1; D unresolved. V shed 4 bases and J shed 1 base, with 16 bases lying between them. CDR3 length: 16 amino acids. Germline CDR1 is SGHAT and CDR2 is FQNNGV. The CDR3 sequence: CASSSPRGLTNTEAFF. CDR3 in DNA: TGTGCCAGCAGCTCTCCAAGAGGACTGACGAACACTGAAGCTTTCTTT.

The genes are TRBV29-1 and TRBJ2-5; the D gene is possibly TRBD2 (6 bases). Trimming cost V 6 bases and J 3 bases, with 20 bases left between them. Germline V gives CDR1 SQVTM, CDR2 ANQGSEA. CDR3 size: 15 residues. CDR3: CSVRRRLEREETQYF. CDR3 nucleotide sequence: TGCAGCGTCAGAAGGCGGTTGGAGCGGGAAGAGACCCAGTACTTC.

CDR3 DNA sequence: TGCGCCAGCAGCTTGGGTGCTAGCGCCCATGAGCAGTTCTTC. It is translated as CASSLGASAHEQFF. This chain connects TRBV5-1 to TRBJ2-1, with D perhaps matching TRBD2 (6 bases). The germline CDR1 and CDR2 sequences are SGHRS and YFSETQ. The CDR3 consists of 14 residues. The ends were cut back, 0 bases at V and 8 bases at J, with 12 bases in the middle.

This chain joins TRBV11-2 and TRBJ2-7; D may correspond to TRBD1 or TRBD2 (6 bases each). V dropped 6 bases and J dropped 3 bases, with 12 bases sitting between them. The CDR3 is made up of 13 amino acids. Germline lookup yields CDR1 SGHAT and CDR2 FQNNGV. CDR3 amino acids: CASRGGQNYEQYF. The CDR3 coding sequence is TGTGCCAGCAGGGGAGGACAGAACTACGAGCAGTACTTC.

The chain couples TRBV29-1 to TRBJ2-2; no clear D. V gave up 3 bases and J gave up 3 bases, with 11 bases separating them. There are 14 residues in the CDR3. In germline, CDR1 is SQVTM, CDR2 ANQGSEA. DNA for the CDR3: TGCAGCGTTGACCCAGGAAAAGACACCGGGGAGCTGTTTTTT. Residues: CSVDPGKDTGELFF.

This chain connects TRBV19 to TRBJ2-4; D perhaps matches TRBD2 (6 bases). V shed 4 bases and J shed 0 bases, with 10 bases lying between them. The CDR3 is 15 amino acids. Germline V gene data show CDR1 as LNHDA and CDR2 as SQIVND (reference sequence). The CDR3 bases are TGTGCCAGTAGTAGCGGGGAGCTAGCCAAAAACATTCAGTACTTC. The encoded protein is CASSSGELAKNIQYF.

The chain links TRBV7-3 to TRBJ2-6; 8 bases are a match to TRBD1. Germline V gene sequence: CDR1 SGHTA, CDR2 FQGTGA. The CDR3 has 19 amino acids. The junction had 13 bases not matched to a gene; V was cut back by 6 bases and J by 0 bases. CDR3 DNA sequence: TGTGCCAGCAGTCCCCAGACAGGGGCCCTTACCTCTGGGGCCAACGTCCTGACTTTC. Translating gives CASSPQTGALTSGANVLTF.

This clone occurred a few times. The chain combines TRBV19 with TRBJ1-3; 12 bases line up with TRBD1. Germline assignment: CDR1 LNHDA and CDR2 SQIVND (reference sequence). The CDR3 loop spans 16 amino acids. After removal of 9 bases from V and 4 bases from J, the junction contained 10 bases not matched to a gene. The CDR3 is CASLTRDRGLGNTIYF. In DNA, the CDR3 is TGTGCCAGCCTAACCCGGGACAGGGGGCTCGGAAACACCATATATTTT.

CDR3: CASSQAGGLGEQFF. As DNA, the CDR3 is TGCGCCAGCAGCCAAGCGGGGGGGCTTGGTGAGCAGTTCTTC. This rearrangement joins TRBV4-1 to TRBJ2-1; 8 bases fit TRBD2. The germline V gene encodes CDR1 MGHRA and CDR2 YSYEKL. There are 14 residues in the CDR3. V lost 1 base to trimming and J lost 9 bases; unmatched junction nucleotides: 5.

CDR3 DNA sequence: TGCGCCAGCCGGACAGGGACTAGCACAGATACGCAGTATTTT. This encodes CASRTGTSTDTQYF. The chain combines TRBV5-1 with TRBJ2-3; 8 bases are a match to TRBD1. CDR3 length equals 14 residues. The J segment lost 0 bases and the V segment lost 7 bases, leaving 4 bases of the junction unmatched. Germline loops: CDR1 SGHRS, CDR2 YFSETQ.

V is TRBV29-1 and J is TRBJ1-2; maybe TRBD1 (5 bases). Trimming took 5 bases from V and 2 from J, leaving 12 bases between them. The CDR3 contains 13 residues. CDR1 is SQVTM, CDR2 ANQGSEA, per germline. The chain's CDR3 is CSVKRDLNYGYTF. The CDR3 DNA follows: TGCAGCGTTAAAAGGGACCTCAACTATGGCTACACCTTC.

The genes are TRBV25-1 and TRBJ1-1; D not resolved. V lost 0 bases, J lost 4 bases, and 9 bases lay in between. Germline values: CDR1 MGHDK, CDR2 SYGVNS. This CDR3 is 14 amino acids long. CDR3 amino acids: CASSEYREITEAFF. As DNA, the CDR3 is TGTGCCAGCAGTGAATATAGGGAGATCACTGAAGCTTTCTTT.

This clone appeared once. This chain links TRBV4-2 with TRBJ1-2, with D uncertain. Germline loops: CDR1 LGHNA, CDR2 YNFKEQ. The V and J ends lost 4 bases and 4 bases respectively, with 16 bases between them. This CDR3 region has 15 residues. The CDR3 sequence: CASSPKVVETYGYTF. CDR3 sequence (DNA): TGTGCCAGCAGCCCAAAGGTGGTCGAGACCTATGGCTACACCTTC.

This clone has more than one count but fewer than ten. The chain recombines TRBV11-2 with TRBJ2-3, with 12 bases identical to TRBD2. The CDR3 is 17 amino acids. Germline lookup yields CDR1 SGHAT and CDR2 FQNNGV. With V trimmed by 1 base and J by 1 base, 3 bases remained unmatched. The CDR3 sequence is CASSLAGLAGRTDTQYF. The DNA of the CDR3 is TGTGCCAGCAGCTTAGCCGGACTAGCGGGGCGCACAGATACGCAGTATTTT.

This chain links TRBV6-1 with TRBJ1-4; D not certain. Germline V gene sequence: CDR1 MNHNS, CDR2 SASEGT. The CDR3 is 14 amino acids. V was cut by 6 bases and J by 6 bases, with 14 bases left in between. The CDR3 coding sequence is TGTGCCAGCAGGGTGATAGGAAGGGATGAAAAACTGTTTTTT. It is translated as CASRVIGRDEKLFF.

The chain links TRBV7-2 to TRBJ1-1; unclear D gene. Trimming shortened V by 5 bases and J by 1 base, and 11 bases separated the two germline ends. The V gene's germline CDR1 is SGHTA and CDR2 FQGNSA. CDR3 length: 14 residues. The CDR3 nucleotides are TGTGCCAGCAGCCCTGCTTTAAGGAACACTGAAGCTTTCTTT. Its protein is CASSPALRNTEAFF.

This clone has more than one count but fewer than ten. This chain connects TRBV4-1 to TRBJ2-2; D unresolved. V lost 0 bases and J 3 bases, leaving 8 bases between the germline ends. Germline CDR1 is MGHRA and CDR2 is YSYEKL. The CDR3 has 15 residues. The CDR3 loop is CASSQDSAYTGELFF. In DNA form, the CDR3 reads TGCGCCAGCAGCCAAGATTCTGCCTACACCGGGGAGCTGTTTTTT.

The V call is TRBV30, the J call TRBJ2-7; 7 bases are shared with TRBD2. The germline CDR1 and CDR2 sequences are GTSNPN and SVGIG (reference sequence). The CDR3 loop spans 13 amino acids. After removal of 0 bases from V and 11 bases from J, the junction contained 10 bases not matched to a gene. The chain's CDR3 is CAWSVVWGSGEYF. CDR3 DNA sequence: TGTGCCTGGAGTGTGGTTTGGGGCAGCGGGGAGTACTTC.